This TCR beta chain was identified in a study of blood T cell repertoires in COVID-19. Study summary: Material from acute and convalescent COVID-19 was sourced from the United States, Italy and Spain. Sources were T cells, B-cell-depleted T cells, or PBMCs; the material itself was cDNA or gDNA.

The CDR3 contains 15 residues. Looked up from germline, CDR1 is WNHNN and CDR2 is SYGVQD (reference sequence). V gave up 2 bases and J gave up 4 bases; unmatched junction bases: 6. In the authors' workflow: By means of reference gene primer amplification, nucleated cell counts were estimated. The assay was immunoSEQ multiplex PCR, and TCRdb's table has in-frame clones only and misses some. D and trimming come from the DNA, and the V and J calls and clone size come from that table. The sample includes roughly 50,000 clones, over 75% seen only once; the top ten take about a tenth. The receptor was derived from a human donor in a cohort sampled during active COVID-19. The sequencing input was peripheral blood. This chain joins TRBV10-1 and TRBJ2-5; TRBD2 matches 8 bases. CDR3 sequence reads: CASSERRGEGETQYF. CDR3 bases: TGCGCCAGCAGTGAGCGGCGGGGGGAAGGAGAGACCCAGTACTTC.